Given below is one TCR beta chain in context. The antigen is not known. This entry is derived from a study of response to subunit inactivated influenza vaccine. The CDR3 consists of 12 residues. The ends were cut back, 5 bases at V and 9 bases at J, with 11 bases in the middle. CDR1 and CDR2 (germline): MNHNY, SVGAGI (reference sequence). Study outcomes and limitations: Authors suggested each seasonal influenza vaccination recruits few new T cells.

TCRdb independently ran MiXCR on the RT-PCR reads; one entry per CDR3 protein. The sample records under 800,000 distinct CDR3 sequences, around 14% being singletons. The specimen comprised PBMCs from blood, sampled around 15 days before vaccination. The rearrangement links TRBV6-6 to TRBJ1-5; D unresolved. The origin of this receptor is a man in his fifties or sixties who received an inactivated influenza vaccine. CDR3 amino acids: CASSPFGRPQHF. The CDR3 DNA sequence: TGTGCCAGCAGTCCTTTCGGGCGGCCCCAGCATTTT.